This TCR beta chain emerged from a study of monozygotic twins with inflammatory bowel disease. There are 12 residues in the CDR3. Per the germline V gene, CDR1 is SGHRS and CDR2 is YFSETQ. The cDNA of both the TCRalpha and TCRbeta chains was subjected to two nested PCRs of about 15 and 9 cycles. With the 5' RACE reads reprocessed, TCRdb shows one record per CDR3 protein and no DNA. Its listing shows some 400,000 distinct CDR3 sequences. This chain uses TRBV5-1 with TRBJ1-2. The source is a human donor with ulcerative colitis or Crohn's disease, or a healthy co-twin of an affected twin (not recorded which). Sequencing was performed on blood. The CDR3 spells CASSFAGFGYTF.